What follows describes a single T cell receptor (beta chain). Its antigen is as yet unknown. Per the germline V gene, CDR1 is SGHVS and CDR2 is FNYEAQ. The CDR3 length is 13 residues. V was pared by 5 bases and J by 1 base, with 8 bases between. These data are taken from a study of cytomegalovirus exposure and HLA in healthy donors. Study results and caveats: HLA alleles were associated with 16,951 TCR beta sequences in a later analysis at 0.05 false discovery rate. Generally TCR sequences proved uncommon, though certain public TCRs appeared in numerous donors.

The PCR contained 60 Vbeta and 13 Jbeta primers. Repertoires were generated with immunoSEQ multiplex PCR, while TCRdb's copy carries only in-frame clones and drops some. Among around 150,000 clones listed, 80% to 90% were seen once. Sequenced sample: PBMCs. This rearrangement joins TRBV7-6 to TRBJ2-5; tentative D call: TRBD1 (6 bases). The TCR originated in a woman aged 18-29 years in good health and CMV-seronegative. CDR3 amino acids: CASSRQAQETQYF. The DNA of the CDR3 is TGTGCCAGCAGCAGACAGGCCCAAGAGACCCAGTACTTC.